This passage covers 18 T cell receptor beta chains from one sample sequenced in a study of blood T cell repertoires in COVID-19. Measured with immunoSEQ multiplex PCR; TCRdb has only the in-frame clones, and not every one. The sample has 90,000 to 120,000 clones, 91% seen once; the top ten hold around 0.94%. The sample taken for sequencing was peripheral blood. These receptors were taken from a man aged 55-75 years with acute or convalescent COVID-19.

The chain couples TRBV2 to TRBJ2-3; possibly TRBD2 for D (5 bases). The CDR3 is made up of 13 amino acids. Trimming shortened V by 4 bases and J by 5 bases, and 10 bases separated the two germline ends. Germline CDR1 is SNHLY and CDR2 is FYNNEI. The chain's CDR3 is CASSVGVGDTQYF. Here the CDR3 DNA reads TGTGCCAGCAGTGTGGGAGTTGGAGATACGCAGTATTTT.

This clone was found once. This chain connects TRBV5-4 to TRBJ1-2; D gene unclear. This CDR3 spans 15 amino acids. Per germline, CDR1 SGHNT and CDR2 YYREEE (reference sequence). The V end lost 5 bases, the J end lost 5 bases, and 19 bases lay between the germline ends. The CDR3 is CASRSARAELYGYTF. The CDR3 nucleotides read TGTGCCAGCAGGTCCGCGAGGGCGGAACTTTATGGCTACACCTTC.

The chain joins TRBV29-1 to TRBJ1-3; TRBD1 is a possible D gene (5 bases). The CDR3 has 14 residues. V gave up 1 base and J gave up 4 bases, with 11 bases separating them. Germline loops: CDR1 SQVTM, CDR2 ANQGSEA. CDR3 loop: CSVEVSGGGNTIYF. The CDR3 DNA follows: TGCAGCGTTGAAGTATCCGGGGGAGGAAACACCATATATTTT. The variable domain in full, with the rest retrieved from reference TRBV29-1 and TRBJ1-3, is SAVISQKPSRDICQRGTSLTIQCQVDSQVTMMFWYRQQPGQSLTLIATANQGSEATYESGFVIDKFPISRPNLTFSTLTVSNMSPEDSSIYLCSVEVSGGGNTIYFGEGSWLTVV.

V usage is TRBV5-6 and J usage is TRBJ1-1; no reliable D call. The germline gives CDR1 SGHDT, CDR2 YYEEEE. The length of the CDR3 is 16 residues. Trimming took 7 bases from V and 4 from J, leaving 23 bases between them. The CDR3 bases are TGTGCCAGCGTGGGTTTTGTGGGCTACCTCCCCACTGAAGCTTTCTTT. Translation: CASVGFVGYLPTEAFF.

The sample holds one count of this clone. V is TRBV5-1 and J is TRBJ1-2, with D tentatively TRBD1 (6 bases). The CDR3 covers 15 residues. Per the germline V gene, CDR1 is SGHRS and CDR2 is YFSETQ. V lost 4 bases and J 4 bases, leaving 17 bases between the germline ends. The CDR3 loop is CASSLGGPEGYGYTF. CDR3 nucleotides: TGCGCCAGCAGCCTGGGGGGGCCAGAGGGCTATGGCTACACCTTC.

CDR3 residues: CASSLGGGRYTGELFF. CDR3 sequence (DNA): TGTGCCAGCAGCTTAGGCGGGGGCAGGTACACCGGGGAGCTGTTTTTT. The chain joins TRBV11-3 to TRBJ2-2, with D possibly matching TRBD2 (7 bases). Germline CDR1 is SGHNT and CDR2 is YENEEA. The V end was cut by 1 base, the J end by 3 bases, with 12 bases between. CDR3 length: 16 residues. Variable domain in full (rest from reference TRBV11-3 and TRBJ2-2): EAGVVQSPRYKIIEKKQPVAFWCNPISGHNTLYWYLQNLGQGPELLIRYENEEAVDDSQLPKDRFSAERLKGVDSTLKIQPAELGDSAVYLCASSLGGGRYTGELFFGEGSRLTVL.

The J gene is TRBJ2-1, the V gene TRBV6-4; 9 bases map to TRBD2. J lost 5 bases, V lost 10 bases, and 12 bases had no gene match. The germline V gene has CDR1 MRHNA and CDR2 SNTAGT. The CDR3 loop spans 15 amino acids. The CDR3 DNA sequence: TGTGCCACGCGTCGTGCTAGCGGGGTCAACAATGAGCAGTTCTTC. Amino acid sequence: CATRRASGVNNEQFF.

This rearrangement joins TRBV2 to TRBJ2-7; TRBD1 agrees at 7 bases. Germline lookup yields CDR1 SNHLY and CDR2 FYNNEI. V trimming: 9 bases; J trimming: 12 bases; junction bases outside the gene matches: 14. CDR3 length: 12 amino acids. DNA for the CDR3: TGTGCCAGTAAAAACGCCGGGACAGCCGGGTACGTC. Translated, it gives CASKNAGTAGYV.

Here the CDR3 reads CASSSQGADTEAFF. CDR3 nucleotide sequence: TGTGCCAGCAGTTCACAGGGGGCGGACACTGAAGCTTTCTTT. The gene calls are TRBV28 and TRBJ1-1, with 9 bases that match TRBD1. The length of the CDR3 is 14 residues. Germline CDR1 reads MDHEN; CDR2 reads SYDVKM. Trimming removed 4 bases from V and 3 bases from J; junction bases left unmatched: 3.

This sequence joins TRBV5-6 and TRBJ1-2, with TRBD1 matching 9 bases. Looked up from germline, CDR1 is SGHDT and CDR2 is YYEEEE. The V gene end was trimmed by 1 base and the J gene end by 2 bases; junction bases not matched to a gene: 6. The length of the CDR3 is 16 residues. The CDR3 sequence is CASSLTGGEMNYGYTF. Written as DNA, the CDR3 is TGTGCCAGCAGCTTGACAGGGGGCGAAATGAACTATGGCTACACCTTC.

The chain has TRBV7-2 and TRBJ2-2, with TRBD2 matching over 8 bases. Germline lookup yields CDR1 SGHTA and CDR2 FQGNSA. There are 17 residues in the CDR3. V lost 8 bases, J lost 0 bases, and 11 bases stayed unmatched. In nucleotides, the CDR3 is TGTGCCAGCCGACTAGACGGGGGGGCTTCGAACACCGGGGAGCTGTTTTTT. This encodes CASRLDGGASNTGELFF.

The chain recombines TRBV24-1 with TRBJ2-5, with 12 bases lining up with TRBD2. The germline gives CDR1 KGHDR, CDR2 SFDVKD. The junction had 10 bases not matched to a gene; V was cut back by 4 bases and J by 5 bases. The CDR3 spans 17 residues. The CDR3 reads CATSDQSSGRARETQYF. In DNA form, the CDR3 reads TGTGCCACCAGTGACCAATCTAGCGGGAGGGCACGGGAGACCCAGTACTTC.

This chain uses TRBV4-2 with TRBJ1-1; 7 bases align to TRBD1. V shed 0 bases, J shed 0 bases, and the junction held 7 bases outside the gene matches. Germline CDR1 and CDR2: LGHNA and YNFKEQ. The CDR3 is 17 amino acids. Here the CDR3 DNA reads TGTGCCAGCAGCCAAGATCAGGCCAGGGGGTTGAACACTGAAGCTTTCTTT. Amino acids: CASSQDQARGLNTEAFF.

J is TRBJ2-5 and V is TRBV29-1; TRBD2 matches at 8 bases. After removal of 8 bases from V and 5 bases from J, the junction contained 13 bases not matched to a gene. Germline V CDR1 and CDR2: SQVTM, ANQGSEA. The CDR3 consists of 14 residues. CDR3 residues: CSQSPSGSGETQYF. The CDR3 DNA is TGCAGCCAATCCCCCAGCGGGAGCGGGGAGACCCAGTACTTC.

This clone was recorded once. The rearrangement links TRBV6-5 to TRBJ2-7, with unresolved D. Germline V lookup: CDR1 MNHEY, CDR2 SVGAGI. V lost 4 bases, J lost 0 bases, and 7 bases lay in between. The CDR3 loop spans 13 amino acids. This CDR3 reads CASSFSFSYEQYV. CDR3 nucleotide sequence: TGTGCCAGCAGTTTCTCCTTCTCCTACGAGCAGTACGTC.

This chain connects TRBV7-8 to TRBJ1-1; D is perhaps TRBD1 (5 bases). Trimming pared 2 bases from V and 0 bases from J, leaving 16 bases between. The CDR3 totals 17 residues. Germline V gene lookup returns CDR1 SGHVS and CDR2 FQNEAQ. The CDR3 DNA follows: TGTGCCAGCAGCTTAAGGGGCAGGAGAAAAATGAACACTGAAGCTTTCTTT. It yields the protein CASSLRGRRKMNTEAFF.

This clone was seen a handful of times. This CDR3 is CASSVDSQETQYF. The DNA for the CDR3 is TGTGCCAGCAGCGTAGACTCCCAAGAGACCCAGTACTTC. This chain links TRBV9 with TRBJ2-5; D call uncertain. The length of the CDR3 is 13 residues. Per germline, CDR1 SGDLS and CDR2 YYNGEE. Trimming shortened V by 0 bases and J by 1 base, and 4 bases separated the two germline ends.

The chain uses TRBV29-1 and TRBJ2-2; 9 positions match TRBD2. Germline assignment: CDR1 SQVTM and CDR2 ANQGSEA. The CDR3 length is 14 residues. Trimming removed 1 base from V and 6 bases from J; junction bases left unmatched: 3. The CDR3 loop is CSVEVAGGAGELFF. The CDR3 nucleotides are TGCAGCGTTGAAGTGGCGGGAGGGGCCGGGGAGCTGTTTTTT.